This passage covers 23 T cell receptor beta chains from one sample sequenced in a study of T cells after posttransplantation cyclophosphamide. Clones were sequenced by immunoSEQ multiplex PCR, and TCRdb holds only the in-frame ones, with some missing. The profile shows approximately 17,000 clones, 94% of them singletons. Cells defined as naive were viable CD3+CD4+ or CD3+CD8+ and CCR7+CD45RA+CD45RO-CD95-CD27+CD28+. The specimen sequenced was naive CD4+ T cells sorted from blood. Receptor source: a woman aged 50 to 60 in good health and a related stem cell transplant donor.

The chain links TRBV9 to TRBJ1-5, with TRBD1 identical over 8 bases. The CDR3 has 16 amino acids. Germline CDR1 SGDLS, CDR2 YYNGEE. Unmatched junction bases numbered 4, after V lost 0 bases and J lost 2 bases. CDR3 bases: TGTGCCAGCAGCGTAGCTGCAGGGGGCGGCAATCAGCCCCAGCATTTT. Amino acids: CASSVAAGGGNQPQHF.

V usage is TRBV9 and J usage is TRBJ1-5; weak D call: TRBD1 (5 bases). Germline V lookup: CDR1 SGDLS, CDR2 YYNGEE. The CDR3 sequence is 13 residues long. Deletions cut 4 bases from V and 11 bases from J, with 16 bases between. This chain's CDR3 is CASSTLWGGAQHF. CDR3 sequence (DNA): TGTGCCAGCAGCACCCTCTGGGGGGGGGCCCAGCATTTT.

This chain links TRBV30 with TRBJ2-4; 8 nucleotides match TRBD2. V dropped 4 bases and J dropped 1; count of bases not matched to a gene: 12. Germline V CDR1 and CDR2: GTSNPN, SVGIG (reference sequence). This CDR3 is 17 amino acids long. The CDR3 spells CAWTGGEGFKAKNIQYF. The CDR3, as DNA: TGTGCCTGGACCGGGGGGGAGGGGTTTAAGGCCAAAAACATTCAGTACTTC.

The genes are TRBV5-1 and TRBJ1-5; TRBD1 aligns across 7 bases. Germline CDR1 and CDR2: SGHRS and YFSETQ. The CDR3 loop spans 14 amino acids. With 2 bases clipped from V and 6 bases from J, the junction kept 5 bases outside the gene matches. CDR3 residues: CASSLRRGSQPQHF. CDR3 sequence (DNA): TGCGCCAGCAGCTTACGCAGGGGGAGTCAGCCCCAGCATTTT.

The rearrangement uses TRBV6-1 and TRBJ1-5, with 10 bases fitting TRBD1. Germline V lookup: CDR1 MNHNS, CDR2 SASEGT. CDR3 length: 14 amino acids. V was pared by 4 bases and J by 6 bases, with 3 bases of the junction left unmatched. This CDR3 is CASSVGTGAQPQHF. The CDR3 bases are TGTGCCAGCAGTGTTGGGACAGGGGCTCAGCCCCAGCATTTT.

The V gene is TRBV30, the J gene TRBJ1-4; TRBD1 matches at 7 bases. Looked up from germline, CDR1 is GTSNPN and CDR2 is SVGIG (reference sequence). The length of the CDR3 is 13 residues. The ends lost 6 bases at V and 4 bases at J; junction bases unmatched: 5. CDR3 sequence: CACQRDSNEKLFF. The CDR3 nucleotides are TGTGCCTGTCAAAGGGACAGTAATGAAAAACTGTTTTTT.

The J gene is TRBJ1-5, the V gene TRBV27; D is unclear. Germline CDR1 is MNHEY and CDR2 is SMNVEV (reference sequence). CDR3 size: 16 residues. The V gene lost 4 bases and the J gene lost 6 bases, with 19 bases spanning the gap. The CDR3 here is CASSSAGGGYGQPQHF. The CDR3 nucleotides are TGTGCCAGCAGTTCGGCCGGAGGAGGCTATGGTCAGCCCCAGCATTTT.

The chain combines TRBV6-5 with TRBJ1-3; unclear D gene. The CDR3 length is 14 residues. V was clipped by 10 bases and J by 2 bases, with 15 bases between them. CDR1 is MNHEY, CDR2 SVGAGI, per germline. The CDR3 protein is CATRRRFPGNTIYF. The CDR3 DNA follows: TGTGCCACCCGACGGAGATTCCCTGGAAACACCATATATTTT.

The V call is TRBV27, the J call TRBJ2-3; D is possibly TRBD2 (6 bases). Germline lookup yields CDR1 MNHEY and CDR2 SMNVEV (reference sequence). The CDR3 spans 14 residues. Trimming stripped 8 bases from V and 4 bases from J, with 16 bases between. CDR3 bases: TGTGCCAGCCGGGGGACTTTCAGTTCAGATACGCAGTATTTT. It encodes CASRGTFSSDTQYF.

Comment on this clone: One junction end disagrees with the germline gene, perhaps due to a read error. The chain carries TRBV27 and TRBJ2-7; D possibly corresponds to TRBD1 (6 bases). Germline V CDR1 and CDR2: MNHEY, SMNVEV (reference sequence). The CDR3 length is 13 residues. The chain's CDR3 is CASSLDSSFEQYF. The CDR3 nucleotides read TGTGCCAGCAGTTTGGACAGCTCCTTCGAGCAGTACTTC.

The genes are TRBV27 and TRBJ2-5; TRBD1 agrees at 8 bases. The CDR3 extends over 15 amino acids. V was clipped by 5 bases and J by 6 bases; unmatched bases: 11. Germline V gene data show CDR1 as MNHEY and CDR2 as SMNVEV (reference sequence). This CDR3 reads CASSPNGQGEKTQYF. In DNA, the CDR3 is TGTGCCAGCAGTCCCAACGGACAGGGAGAAAAGACCCAGTACTTC.

The V call is TRBV4-1, the J call TRBJ2-7; the match to TRBD2 covers 10 bases. The CDR3 length is 17 residues. Losses at the gene ends were 0 bases for V and 5 bases for J; bases not matched to a gene: 10. The germline V gene encodes CDR1 MGHRA and CDR2 YSYEKL. DNA of the CDR3: TGCGCCAGCAGCCAAGAAGAGTCCCTAGCGGGAGCCAACGAGCAGTACTTC. It translates to CASSQEESLAGANEQYF.

V gene TRBV30 combines with J gene TRBJ1-1; possibly TRBD1 for D (5 bases). CDR1 and CDR2 (germline): GTSNPN, SVGIG (reference sequence). There are 15 residues in the CDR3. The V gene lost 0 bases and the J gene lost 5 bases, with 16 bases spanning the gap. CDR3 nucleotides: TGTGCCTGGAGTGTAGGGGTAGGGGCTCGAACTGAAGCTTTCTTT. Its translation: CAWSVGVGARTEAFF.

The CDR3 DNA follows: TGTGCCAGCAGCCCAAGGGGCGGGGAGAACACAGATACGCAGTATTTT. It yields the protein CASSPRGGENTDTQYF. The V call is TRBV7-2, the J call TRBJ2-3, with D possibly being TRBD2 (6 bases). There are 16 residues in the CDR3. Between the trimmed V and J ends, which lost 5 bases and 2 bases, there was a span of 17 bases. Germline values: CDR1 SGHTA, CDR2 FQGNSA.

This clone was observed a handful of times. The J gene is TRBJ2-1, the V gene TRBV2, with 15 bases that match TRBD2. This CDR3 has 16 amino acids. V gave up 6 bases and J gave up 6 bases; unmatched junction bases: 6. From germline, CDR1 is SNHLY and CDR2 FYNNEI. The CDR3 coding sequence is TGTGCCAGCAGAAAGGGACTAGCGGGAGGAGTCAATGAGCAGTTCTTC. It codes for CASRKGLAGGVNEQFF.

V is TRBV5-4 and J is TRBJ2-7; TRBD2 matches 10 bases. CDR1 and CDR2 from the germline V gene are SGHNT and YYREEE (reference sequence). V lost 4 bases, J lost 5 bases, and 15 bases stayed unmatched. CDR3 length: 17 residues. CDR3 region: CASSRRFDLAGVNEQYF. The CDR3 DNA sequence: TGTGCCAGCAGCCGGAGGTTCGATCTAGCGGGAGTAAACGAGCAGTACTTC.

The chain employs TRBV30 and TRBJ1-5; possibly TRBD1 for D (5 bases). V lost 0 bases, J lost 4 bases, and 13 bases lay in between. This CDR3 has 15 amino acids. Germline V gene sequence: CDR1 GTSNPN, CDR2 SVGIG (reference sequence). The CDR3 DNA reads TGTGCCTGGAGTGTCCGTCGACAGAGTAATCAGCCCCAGCATTTT. Protein: CAWSVRRQSNQPQHF.

A single count supports this clone. V is TRBV18 and J is TRBJ1-5; 8 bases align to TRBD1. From germline, CDR1 is KGHSH and CDR2 LQKENI. CDR3 length: 18 residues. V dropped 3 bases and J dropped 3; count of bases not matched to a gene: 13. The CDR3 spells CASSPLPGGAGVNQPQHF. In nucleotides, the CDR3 is TGTGCCAGCTCACCTCTTCCAGGGGGCGCGGGGGTCAATCAGCCCCAGCATTTT.

This chain joins TRBV30 and TRBJ2-1, with 11 nucleotides matching TRBD1. The CDR3 has 15 residues. Losses at the gene ends were 3 bases for V and 6 bases for J; bases not matched to a gene: 7. Germline lookup yields CDR1 GTSNPN and CDR2 SVGIG (reference sequence). The CDR3 spells CAWSPGQGETNEQFF. Written as DNA, the CDR3 is TGTGCCTGGAGCCCGGGACAGGGGGAGACCAATGAGCAGTTCTTC.

The rearrangement links TRBV7-6 to TRBJ1-1; D unresolved. The V end lost 4 bases, the J end lost 6 bases, and 9 bases lay between the germline ends. Germline lookup yields CDR1 SGHVS and CDR2 FNYEAQ. This CDR3 is 12 amino acids long. CDR3 loop: CASSYHSAEAFF. For the CDR3, the DNA is TGTGCCAGCAGCTACCACAGTGCTGAAGCTTTCTTT.

This clone was seen just once. V and J are TRBV7-2 and TRBJ1-1; 9 nucleotides match TRBD1. Trimming removed 3 bases from V and 4 bases from J; junction bases left unmatched: 3. The CDR3 consists of 14 residues. The V gene's germline CDR1 is SGHTA and CDR2 FQGNSA. The CDR3 DNA sequence: TGTGCCAGCAGCTTTGGGACAGGGCCCACTGAAGCTTTCTTT. Translation gives CASSFGTGPTEAFF.

This clone has a single count. The rearrangement uses TRBV2 and TRBJ1-5; D unresolved. The V gene lost 6 bases and the J gene lost 3 bases, with 6 bases spanning the gap. The CDR3 runs to 12 residues. The V gene's germline CDR1 is SNHLY and CDR2 FYNNEI. CDR3 coding DNA: TGTGCCAGCAGCCGGGACAATCAGCCCCAGCATTTT. Its translation is CASSRDNQPQHF.

The V call is TRBV30, the J call TRBJ1-2, with a tentative D call TRBD1 (5 bases). The V gene lost 1 base and the J gene lost 0 bases, with 9 bases spanning the gap. The CDR3 totals 14 residues. Germline lookup yields CDR1 GTSNPN and CDR2 SVGIG (reference sequence). CDR3 in DNA: TGTGCCTGGAGTGCGGCGACAGCTAACTATGGCTACACCTTC. This codes for CAWSAATANYGYTF.